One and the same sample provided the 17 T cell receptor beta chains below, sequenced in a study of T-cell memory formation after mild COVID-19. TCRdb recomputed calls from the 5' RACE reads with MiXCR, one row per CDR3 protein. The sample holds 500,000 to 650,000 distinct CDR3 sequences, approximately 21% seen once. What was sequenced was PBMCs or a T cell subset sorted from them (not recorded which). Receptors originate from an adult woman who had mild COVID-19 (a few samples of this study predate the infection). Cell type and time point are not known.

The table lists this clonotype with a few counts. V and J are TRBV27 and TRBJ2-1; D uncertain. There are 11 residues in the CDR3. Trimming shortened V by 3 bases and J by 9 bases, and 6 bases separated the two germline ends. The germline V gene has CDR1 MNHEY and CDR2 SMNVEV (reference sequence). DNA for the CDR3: TGTGCCAGCAGTTTCGGGCTTGAGCAGTTCTTC. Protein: CASSFGLEQFF.

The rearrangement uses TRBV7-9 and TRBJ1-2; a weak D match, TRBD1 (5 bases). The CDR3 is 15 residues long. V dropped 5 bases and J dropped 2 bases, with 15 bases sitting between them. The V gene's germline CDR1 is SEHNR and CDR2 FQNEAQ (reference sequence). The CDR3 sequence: CASSHQLGENYGYTF. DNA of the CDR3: TGTGCCAGCAGCCACCAACTAGGGGAGAACTATGGCTACACCTTC.

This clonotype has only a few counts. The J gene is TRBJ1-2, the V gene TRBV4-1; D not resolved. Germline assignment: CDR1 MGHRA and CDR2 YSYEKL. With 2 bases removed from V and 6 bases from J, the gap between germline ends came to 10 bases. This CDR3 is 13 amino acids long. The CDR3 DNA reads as TGCGCCAGCAGCCAATCCTCTGACCATGGCTACACCTTC. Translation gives CASSQSSDHGYTF.

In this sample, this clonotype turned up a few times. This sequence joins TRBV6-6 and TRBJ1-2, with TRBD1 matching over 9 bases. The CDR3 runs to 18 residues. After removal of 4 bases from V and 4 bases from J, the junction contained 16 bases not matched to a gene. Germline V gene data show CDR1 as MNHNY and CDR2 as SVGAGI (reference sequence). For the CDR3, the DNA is TGTGCCAGCAGTTCTCCCGGGACAGGGAGGTCCCGTGGCTATGGCTACACCTTC. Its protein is CASSSPGTGRSRGYGYTF.

CDR3 protein: CASSYEGLAGETQYF. The CDR3 DNA reads TGTGCCAGCAGTTACGAGGGACTAGCGGGAGAGACCCAGTACTTC. The genes are TRBV6-2 or TRBV6-3 and TRBJ2-5; 12 bases align to TRBD2. Germline V lookup: CDR1 MNHEY, CDR2 SVGEGT. Trimming took 2 bases from V and 4 from J; bases not matched to a gene: 2. This CDR3 comprises 15 residues.

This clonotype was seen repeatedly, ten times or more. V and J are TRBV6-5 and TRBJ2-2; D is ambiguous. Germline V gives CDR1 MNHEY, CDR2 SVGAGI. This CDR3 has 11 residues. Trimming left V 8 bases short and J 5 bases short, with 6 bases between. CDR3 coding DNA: TGTGCCAGCGGTAGGACCGGGGAGCTGTTTTTT. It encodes CASGRTGELFF.

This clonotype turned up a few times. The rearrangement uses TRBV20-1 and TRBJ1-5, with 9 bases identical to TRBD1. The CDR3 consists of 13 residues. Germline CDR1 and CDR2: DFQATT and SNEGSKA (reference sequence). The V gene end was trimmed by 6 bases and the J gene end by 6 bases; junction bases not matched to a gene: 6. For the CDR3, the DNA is TGCAGTGCAAAGGGACAGGGCACTCAGCCCCAGCATTTT. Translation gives CSAKGQGTQPQHF.

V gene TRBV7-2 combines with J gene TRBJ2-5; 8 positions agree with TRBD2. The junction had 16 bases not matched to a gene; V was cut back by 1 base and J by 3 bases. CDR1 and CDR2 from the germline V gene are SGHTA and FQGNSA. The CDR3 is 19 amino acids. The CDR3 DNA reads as TGTGCCAGCAGCTTAGTTAGTAAGGTAGTAGCGGGACGAAAAGAGACCCAGTACTTC. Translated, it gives CASSLVSKVVAGRKETQYF. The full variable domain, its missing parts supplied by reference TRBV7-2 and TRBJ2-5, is GAGVSQSPSNKVTEKGKDVELRCDPISGHTALYWYRQSLGQGLEFLIYFQGNSAPDKSGLPSDRFSAERTGGSVSTLTIQRTQQEDSAVYLCASSLVSKVVAGRKETQYFGPGTRLLVL.

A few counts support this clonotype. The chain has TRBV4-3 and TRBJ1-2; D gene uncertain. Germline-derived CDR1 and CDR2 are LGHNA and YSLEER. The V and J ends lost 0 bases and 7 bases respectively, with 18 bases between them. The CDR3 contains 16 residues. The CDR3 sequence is CASSQDVRPRGVGYTF. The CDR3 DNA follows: TGCGCCAGCAGCCAAGATGTCCGGCCCCGGGGTGTTGGCTACACCTTC.

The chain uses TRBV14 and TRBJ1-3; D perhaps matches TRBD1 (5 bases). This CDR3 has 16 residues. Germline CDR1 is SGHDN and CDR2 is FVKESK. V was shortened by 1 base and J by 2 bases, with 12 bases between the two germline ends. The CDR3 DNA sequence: TGTGCCAGCAGCCAAGTACGGGGCTTACCTGGAAACACCATATATTTT. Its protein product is CASSQVRGLPGNTIYF.

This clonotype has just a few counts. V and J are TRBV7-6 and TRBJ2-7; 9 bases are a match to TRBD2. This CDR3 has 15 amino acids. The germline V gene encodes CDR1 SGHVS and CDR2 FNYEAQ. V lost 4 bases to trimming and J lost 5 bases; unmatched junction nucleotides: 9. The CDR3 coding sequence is TGTGCCAGCAGCTGGATAGGCGGGAGGGCCCACGAGCAGTACTTC. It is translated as CASSWIGGRAHEQYF.

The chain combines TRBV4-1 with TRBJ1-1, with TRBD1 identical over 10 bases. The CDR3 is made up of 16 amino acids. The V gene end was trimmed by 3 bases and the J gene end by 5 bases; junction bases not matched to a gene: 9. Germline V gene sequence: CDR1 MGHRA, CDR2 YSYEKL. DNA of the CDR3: TGCGCCAGCAGCCACGATGGGGACAGGGGTGGGACTGAAGCTTTCTTT. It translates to CASSHDGDRGGTEAFF.

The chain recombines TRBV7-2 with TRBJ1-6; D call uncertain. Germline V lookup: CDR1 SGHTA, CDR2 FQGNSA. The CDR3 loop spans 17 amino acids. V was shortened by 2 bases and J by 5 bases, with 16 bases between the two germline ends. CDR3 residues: CASSLRRPTMDNSPLHF. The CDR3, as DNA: TGTGCCAGCAGCTTAAGACGGCCGACCATGGATAATTCACCCCTCCACTTT.

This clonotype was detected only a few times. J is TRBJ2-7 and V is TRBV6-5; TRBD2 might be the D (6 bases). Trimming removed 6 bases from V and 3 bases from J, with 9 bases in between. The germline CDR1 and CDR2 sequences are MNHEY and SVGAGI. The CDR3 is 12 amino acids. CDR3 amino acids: CASSMGGYEQYF. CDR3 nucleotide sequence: TGTGCCAGCAGCATGGGAGGCTACGAGCAGTACTTC.

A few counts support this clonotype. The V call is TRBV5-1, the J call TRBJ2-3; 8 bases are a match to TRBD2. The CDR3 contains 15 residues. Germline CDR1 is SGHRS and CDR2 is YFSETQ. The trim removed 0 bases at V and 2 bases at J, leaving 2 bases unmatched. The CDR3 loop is CASSLGAGDTDTQYF. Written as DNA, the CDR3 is TGCGCCAGCAGCTTGGGAGCGGGAGACACAGATACGCAGTATTTT. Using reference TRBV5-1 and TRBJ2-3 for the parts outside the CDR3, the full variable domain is KAGVTQTPRYLIKTRGQQVTLSCSPISGHRSVSWYQQTPGQGLQFLFEYFSETQRNKGNFPGRFSGRQFSNSRSEMNVSTLELGDSALYLCASSLGAGDTDTQYFGPGTRLTVL.

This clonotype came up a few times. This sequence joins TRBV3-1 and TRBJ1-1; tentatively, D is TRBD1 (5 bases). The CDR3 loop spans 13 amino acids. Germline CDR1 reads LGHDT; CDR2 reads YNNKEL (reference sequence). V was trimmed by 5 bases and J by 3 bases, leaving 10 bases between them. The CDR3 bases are TGTGCCAGCAGCGCAGGGTGGGACACTGAAGCTTTCTTT. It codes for CASSAGWDTEAFF.

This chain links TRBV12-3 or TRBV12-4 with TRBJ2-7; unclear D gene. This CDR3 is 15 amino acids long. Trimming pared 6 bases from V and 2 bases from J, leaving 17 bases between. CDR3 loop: CASSLTATRPYEQYF. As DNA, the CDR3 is TGTGCCAGCAGCCTTACTGCTACTCGCCCCTACGAGCAGTACTTC.